This T cell receptor (beta chain) derives from a study of blood T cell repertoires in COVID-19. Data came from immunoSEQ multiplex PCR; TCRdb stores just in-frame clones and leaves some out. The table shows some 240,000 clones, with about nine tenths occurring only once. The material sequenced was peripheral blood. This clonotype was obtained from a man between 60 and 70 years old who had recovered from COVID-19.

This CDR3 is CASSEPLASGYSYEQYF. CDR3 nucleotides: TGTGCCAGCAGTGAGCCCCTGGCTAGCGGGTACTCCTACGAGCAGTACTTC. V is TRBV6-1 and J is TRBJ2-7; the match to TRBD2 covers 8 bases. CDR1 is MNHNS, CDR2 SASEGT, per germline. This CDR3 is 17 amino acids long. V trimming: 3 bases; J trimming: 0 bases; junction bases outside the gene matches: 10.